The 21 T cell receptor beta chains given below trace back to one sample, sequenced in a study of T-cell memory formation after mild COVID-19. Each CDR3 protein is one row after TCRdb ran MiXCR on the 5' RACE reads. The sample includes 65,000 to 90,000 distinct CDR3 sequences, roughly 12% of them seen just once. The sequenced sample consisted of PBMCs or a T cell subset sorted from them (not recorded which). All receptors derive from a man between 18 and 35 years old who had mild COVID-19 (a few samples of this study predate the infection). Cell type and time point are not known.

This clonotype was seen only a few times. V gene TRBV7-8 combines with J gene TRBJ1-1; 7 bases match TRBD1. Trimming cost V 1 base and J 3 bases; bases outside gene matches: 2. This CDR3 contains 14 residues. The germline V gene encodes CDR1 SGHVS and CDR2 FQNEAQ. DNA for the CDR3: TGTGCCAGCAGCTTAGTTACAGGGGACACTGAAGCTTTCTTT. This gives the protein CASSLVTGDTEAFF.

This chain joins TRBV3-1 and TRBJ2-7, with D uncertain. CDR3 length: 12 amino acids. Germline-derived CDR1 and CDR2 are LGHDT and YNNKEL (reference sequence). Trimming left V 1 base short and J 6 bases short, with 7 bases between. The CDR3 is CASSQGWREQYF. In nucleotides, the CDR3 is TGTGCCAGCAGCCAAGGGTGGCGCGAGCAGTACTTC.

The genes are TRBV4-1 and TRBJ2-7; TRBD2 aligns across 7 bases. The germline CDR1 and CDR2 sequences are MGHRA and YSYEKL. This CDR3 is 16 amino acids long. With 4 bases clipped from V and 2 bases from J, the junction kept 11 bases outside the gene matches. The CDR3 nucleotides read TGCGCCAGCAGCCCTGAAGCGGCGGGGGTGACCTACGAGCAGTACTTC. Translation: CASSPEAAGVTYEQYF.

This clonotype was found a few times. The CDR3 DNA follows: TGTGCCAGCAGCTTCCTAGAGTACAATGAGCAGTTCTTC. Its translation is CASSFLEYNEQFF. The V gene is TRBV11-2, the J gene TRBJ2-1; no clear D gene. The CDR3 contains 13 residues. The germline V gene encodes CDR1 SGHAT and CDR2 FQNNGV. Trimming took 3 bases from V and 4 from J, leaving 7 bases between them.

This clonotype showed up just a few times. The chain recombines TRBV7-9 with TRBJ1-2; TRBD1 agrees at 7 bases. The V gene end was trimmed by 5 bases and the J gene end by 0 bases; junction bases not matched to a gene: 3. The germline V gene encodes CDR1 SEHNR and CDR2 FQNEAQ (reference sequence). CDR3 length: 14 amino acids. CDR3 protein: CASSPTGTNYGYTF. The CDR3 nucleotides are TGTGCCAGCAGCCCGACAGGGACTAACTATGGCTACACCTTC. Full variable domain (outside the CDR3, taken from reference TRBV7-9 and TRBJ1-2): DTGVSQNPRHKITKRGQNVTFRCDPISEHNRLYWYRQTLGQGPEFLTYFQNEAQLEKSRLLSDRFSAERPKGSFSTLEIQRTEQGDSAMYLCASSPTGTNYGYTFGSGTRLTVV.

This clonotype has a handful of counts. V gene TRBV19 combines with J gene TRBJ2-3; the D call may be TRBD1 or TRBD2 (5 bases each). Germline CDR1 and CDR2: LNHDA and SQIVND (reference sequence). CDR3 length: 16 residues. Trimming removed 7 bases at V and 2 bases at J, with 19 bases between. CDR3: CASTPKGRVLTDTQYF. The CDR3 coding sequence is TGTGCCAGTACTCCAAAGGGACGGGTACTCACAGATACGCAGTATTTT.

Only a few counts were recorded for this clonotype. This chain uses TRBV24-1 with TRBJ2-3; TRBD1 matches at 7 bases. The length of the CDR3 is 19 residues. Germline V CDR1 and CDR2: KGHDR, SFDVKD. V was pared by 0 bases and J by 1 base, with 12 bases of the junction left unmatched. As DNA, the CDR3 is TGTGCCACCAGTGATTTGCCCCACGGACAGGTCGGGGGCACAGATACGCAGTATTTT. Its protein product is CATSDLPHGQVGGTDTQYF.

CDR3: CASSYHRGRYTGELFF. The CDR3 DNA follows: TGTGCCAGCAGCTACCACAGGGGACGATACACCGGGGAGCTGTTTTTT. The chain couples TRBV6-2 or TRBV6-3 to TRBJ2-2; 7 nucleotides match TRBD1. The ends lost 6 bases at V and 3 bases at J; junction bases unmatched: 10. CDR1 is MNHEY, CDR2 SVGEGT, per germline. The CDR3 extends over 16 amino acids.

In this sample, this clonotype turned up a few times. The chain is built from TRBV11-2 and TRBJ1-5, with 7 bases aligning to TRBD1. CDR3 size: 15 residues. V was clipped by 1 base and J by 6 bases; unmatched bases: 6. CDR1 is SGHAT and CDR2 is FQNNGV in the germline V gene. The CDR3 region has the DNA TGTGCCAGCAGCTTAGGACAGGGAGGACTTCAGCCCCAGCATTTT. The encoded protein is CASSLGQGGLQPQHF.

This clonotype has a handful of counts. This chain joins TRBV19 and TRBJ1-5; D call uncertain. Germline loops: CDR1 LNHDA, CDR2 SQIVND (reference sequence). The V end lost 5 bases, the J end lost 6 bases, and 8 bases lay between the germline ends. This CDR3 is built from 12 residues. CDR3 DNA: TGTGCCAGTAGTCTAATAGGTCAGCCCCAGCATTTT. It is translated as CASSLIGQPQHF.

The chain joins TRBV5-6 to TRBJ1-2; D is undetermined. Trimming left V 0 bases short and J 8 bases short, with 11 bases between. The CDR3 length is 13 residues. The V gene's germline CDR1 is SGHDT and CDR2 YYEEEE. DNA of the CDR3: TGTGCCAGCAGCTTGGGTAACGGCGCGGGCTACACCTTC. The encoded protein is CASSLGNGAGYTF.

This clonotype was seen a few times. The V gene is TRBV7-9, the J gene TRBJ2-3, with 12 nucleotides matching TRBD1. The trim removed 4 bases at V and 3 bases at J, leaving 17 bases unmatched. The CDR3 extends over 20 amino acids. Germline assignment: CDR1 SEHNR and CDR2 FQNEAQ (reference sequence). CDR3 bases: TGTGCCAGCAGCTCCAGCCCGGGGACAGGGGGCAGGATGGTAACAGATACGCAGTATTTT. Translated, it gives CASSSSPGTGGRMVTDTQYF.

This clonotype came up a few times. The chain links TRBV5-6 to TRBJ1-5; D not certain. The CDR3 is made up of 12 amino acids. From germline, CDR1 is SGHDT and CDR2 YYEEEE. The germline V and J ends were trimmed by 0 bases and 7 bases, with 5 bases remaining between them. The CDR3 sequence: CASSLGEQPQHF. CDR3 bases: TGTGCCAGCAGCTTGGGGGAGCAGCCCCAGCATTTT.

The V call is TRBV9, the J call TRBJ2-2; the D gene is possibly TRBD2 (6 bases). The ends were cut back, 3 bases at V and 4 bases at J, with 16 bases in the middle. The CDR3 consists of 16 residues. Germline CDR1 and CDR2: SGDLS and YYNGEE. The CDR3 coding sequence is TGTGCCAGCAGCGCGCCGCGGGGTGGGGGCACCGGGGAGCTGTTTTTT. It specifies CASSAPRGGGTGELFF.

This clonotype has a handful of counts. The chain has TRBV21-1 and TRBJ1-3. TRBV21-1 is noted as a pseudogene. There are 12 residues in the CDR3. CDR3 residues: CGEEKVGNTIYF. In nucleotides, the CDR3 is TGTGGGGAGGAGAAAGTCGGAAACACCATATATTTT.

This clonotype was seen at least ten times. The V call is TRBV4-3, the J call TRBJ2-7; 11 bases match TRBD1. V gave up 4 bases and J gave up 4 bases; unmatched junction bases: 12. The CDR3 has 17 amino acids. Per germline, CDR1 LGHNA and CDR2 YSLEER. CDR3 in amino acids: CASSRYLGDRGLYEQYF. The CDR3 DNA reads as TGCGCCAGCAGCCGATACCTGGGGGACAGGGGGTTGTACGAGCAGTACTTC.

The V and J genes are TRBV24-1 and TRBJ1-5; possibly TRBD1 for D (6 bases). The CDR3 runs to 13 residues. The germline V gene encodes CDR1 KGHDR and CDR2 SFDVKD. Trimming took off 9 bases at V and 3 bases at J, with 11 bases between the two ends. The CDR3 DNA reads as TGTGCCACCTCGGACAGCCTCAATCAGCCCCAGCATTTT. As protein: CATSDSLNQPQHF.

The rearrangement uses TRBV9 and TRBJ1-3; TRBD1 aligns across 9 bases. Germline-derived CDR1 and CDR2 are SGDLS and YYNGEE. J was trimmed by 4 bases and V by 3 bases; bases with no gene match: 5. This CDR3 spans 15 amino acids. For the CDR3, the DNA is TGTGCCAGCAGCGCTCCACAGGGGGCAGGAAACACCATATATTTT. It yields the protein CASSAPQGAGNTIYF.

This chain connects TRBV5-4 to TRBJ2-2, with 7 bases identical to TRBD1. Losses at the gene ends were 2 bases for V and 1 base for J; bases not matched to a gene: 2. Germline V gene data show CDR1 as SGHNT and CDR2 as YYREEE (reference sequence). This CDR3 spans 15 amino acids. The CDR3 loop reads CASSFGTENTGELFF. For the CDR3, the DNA is TGTGCCAGCAGCTTCGGGACAGAGAACACCGGGGAGCTGTTTTTT.

The gene calls are TRBV5-5 and TRBJ1-5; D gene uncertain. Germline lookup yields CDR1 SGHKS and CDR2 YYEKEE (reference sequence). The CDR3 loop spans 14 amino acids. Trimming took off 2 bases at V and 0 bases at J, with 6 bases between the two ends. The CDR3 DNA reads as TGTGCCAGCAGCTTTTTCGATAGCAATCAGCCCCAGCATTTT. Translation: CASSFFDSNQPQHF.

This clonotype has a handful of counts. The chain links TRBV6-2 or TRBV6-3 to TRBJ2-5; 7 nucleotides align to TRBD1. The CDR3 has 13 residues. The V gene end was trimmed by 8 bases and the J gene end by 5 bases; junction bases not matched to a gene: 8. From germline, CDR1 is MNHEY and CDR2 SVGEGT. CDR3 bases: TGTGCCAGCCAACAGGGGACCCGGGAGACCCAGTACTTC. The encoded protein is CASQQGTRETQYF.